Each of the 25 T cell receptor beta chains below was sequenced from the same sample in a study of T-cell reconstitution after alpha-beta-depleted transplantation in children. A library of TCRbeta sequences, prepared with unique molecular identifiers, was generated. TCRdb reprocessed the PCR reads via MiXCR and lists one record per CDR3 protein. Of some 110,000 distinct CDR3 sequences listed, about a tenth are singletons. Specimen: PBMCs, collected before TCRalphabeta/CD19-depleted stem cell transplant. The source of these receptors is a boy younger than 10 with acute lymphoblastic leukemia, due to receive a stem cell transplant.

Here the CDR3 reads CASSLTTGNNYGYTF. In DNA, the CDR3 is TGTGCCAGCTCACTCACTACAGGGAATAACTATGGCTACACCTTC. The chain recombines TRBV18 with TRBJ1-2; tentatively, D is TRBD1 (6 bases). The CDR3 has 15 residues. Germline V gene sequence: CDR1 KGHSH, CDR2 LQKENI. V was trimmed by 4 bases and J by 1 base, leaving 13 bases between them.

This clonotype has at least ten counts. The chain joins TRBV12-3 or TRBV12-4 to TRBJ1-6; TRBD1 matches at 9 bases. V gave up 4 bases and J gave up 10 bases; unmatched junction bases: 11. This CDR3 is 16 amino acids long. In DNA form, the CDR3 reads TGTGCCAGCAGTTATGCCTCCGGGACAGGGACATCACCCCTCCACTTT. Translated: CASSYASGTGTSPLHF.

The rearrangement joins TRBV20-1 to TRBJ1-1, with 8 bases that match TRBD1. The CDR3 totals 13 residues. The germline V gene has CDR1 DFQATT and CDR2 SNEGSKA (reference sequence). V trimming: 5 bases; J trimming: 6 bases; junction bases outside the gene matches: 8. The CDR3 spells CSAYSDRESEAFF. The CDR3 DNA reads TGCAGTGCTTACTCGGACAGGGAGTCTGAAGCTTTCTTT.

The chain couples TRBV5-6 to TRBJ2-3, with TRBD2 matching over 13 bases. The CDR3 runs to 18 residues. The V segment lost 0 bases and the J segment 7 bases; nucleotides outside the gene matches: 11. CDR1 and CDR2 (germline): SGHDT, YYEEEE. The DNA of the CDR3 is TGTGCCAGCAGCTTGGGTGCCCCTACTAGCGGGGGGGGACATACGCAGTATTTT. Translated, it gives CASSLGAPTSGGGHTQYF.

The chain links TRBV7-9 to TRBJ2-1; no firm D call. V lost 6 bases and J lost 11, with 8 bases in between. The CDR3 is 10 amino acids. Per germline, CDR1 SEHNR and CDR2 FQNEAQ (reference sequence). CDR3 sequence reads: CASRSDKQFF. The CDR3 coding sequence is TGTGCCAGCAGGTCGGATAAGCAGTTCTTC. The full variable domain, with the rest looked up from reference TRBV7-9 and TRBJ2-1, is DTGVSQNPRHKITKRGQNVTFRCDPISEHNRLYWYRQTLGQGPEFLTYFQNEAQLEKSRLLSDRFSAERPKGSFSTLEIQRTEQGDSAMYLCASRSDKQFFGPGTRLTVL.

This clonotype occurred many times. This chain connects TRBV11-2 to TRBJ2-7; 10 bases map to TRBD1. The V and J ends lost 4 bases and 4 bases, in that order; junction bases with no gene match: 10. This CDR3 contains 16 residues. CDR1 is SGHAT and CDR2 is FQNNGV in the germline V gene. In DNA, the CDR3 is TGTGCCAGCAGCTCAGAGACCGGGACAGGGGAGTACGAGCAGTACTTC. This sequence encodes CASSSETGTGEYEQYF.

The chain joins TRBV27 to TRBJ2-1; the match to TRBD2 covers 9 bases. Trimming at V came to 0 bases and at J to 8 bases, leaving 5 bases not matched to a gene. The CDR3 has 15 residues. Germline CDR1 is MNHEY and CDR2 is SMNVEV (reference sequence). The CDR3, as DNA: TGTGCCAGCAGTTTATCTAGCGGGAGTAGGGATGAGCAGTTCTTC. It is translated as CASSLSSGSRDEQFF.

The rearrangement uses TRBV9 and TRBJ2-7; D ambiguous. Germline V CDR1 and CDR2: SGDLS, YYNGEE. The ends were cut back, 6 bases at V and 5 bases at J, with 18 bases in the middle. The CDR3 spans 14 residues. The CDR3 is CASTLSLPIHEQYF. CDR3 sequence (DNA): TGTGCCAGCACCTTGAGCCTGCCCATCCACGAGCAGTACTTC.

This clonotype was counted ten times or more. The gene calls are TRBV27 and TRBJ2-1, with TRBD2 identical over 10 bases. The CDR3 totals 15 residues. V trimming: 7 bases; J trimming: 11 bases; junction bases outside the gene matches: 14. Per germline, CDR1 MNHEY and CDR2 SMNVEV (reference sequence). In DNA form, the CDR3 reads TGTGCCAGCATAAGTCTAGCGGGAGACTGGAATCAGCAGTTCTTC. Amino acid sequence: CASISLAGDWNQQFF.

J is TRBJ2-7 and V is TRBV10-3; 7 nucleotides agree with TRBD1. The CDR3 spans 14 residues. With V trimmed by 7 bases and J by 1 base, 7 bases remained unmatched. CDR1 is ENHRY, CDR2 SYGVKD, per germline. The CDR3 reads CAITTGTASYEQYF. In DNA, the CDR3 is TGTGCCATCACCACCGGGACAGCATCCTACGAGCAGTACTTC.

This clonotype was seen repeatedly, ten times or more. This rearrangement joins TRBV20-1 to TRBJ1-2; 9 nucleotides align to TRBD1. CDR1 and CDR2 from the germline V gene are DFQATT and SNEGSKA (reference sequence). V dropped 6 bases and J dropped 7; count of bases not matched to a gene: 6. The CDR3 loop spans 12 amino acids. The CDR3 DNA follows: TGCAGTGCCAGGACAGGGGACAGTGGCTACACCTTC. Translated, it gives CSARTGDSGYTF.

In regard to this clonotype: It is likely a read error, because the conserved phenylalanine at the end of the CDR3 is missing. The rearrangement uses TRBV5-1 and TRBJ2-3, with D perhaps TRBD2 (5 bases). From germline, CDR1 is SGHRS and CDR2 YFSETQ. This CDR3 is 15 amino acids long. Trimming shortened V by 0 bases and J by 0 bases, and 8 bases separated the two germline ends. The CDR3 sequence: CASSLERGSTDTQYY. In DNA, the CDR3 is TGCGCCAGCAGCTTGGAACGGGGAAGCACAGATACGCAGTATTAT.

V gene TRBV18 combines with J gene TRBJ2-1; D is perhaps TRBD2 (5 bases). The CDR3 extends over 13 amino acids. CDR1 KGHSH and CDR2 LQKENI come from the germline V gene. V was cut by 3 bases and J by 9 bases, with 12 bases left in between. CDR3 region: CASSPKIGGEQFF. As DNA, the CDR3 is TGTGCCAGCTCACCCAAGATTGGAGGTGAGCAGTTCTTC.

In its sample, this clonotype was seen a few times. The V and J genes are TRBV7-9 and TRBJ2-5; D ambiguous. CDR3 size: 12 residues. CDR1 is SEHNR, CDR2 FQNEAQ, per germline (reference sequence). V was cut by 1 base and J by 5 bases, with 5 bases left in between. CDR3 region: CASSLVRETQYF. In DNA, the CDR3 is TGTGCCAGCAGCTTAGTTAGGGAGACCCAGTACTTC. Complete variable domain (other parts from reference TRBV7-9 and TRBJ2-5): DTGVSQNPRHKITKRGQNVTFRCDPISEHNRLYWYRQTLGQGPEFLTYFQNEAQLEKSRLLSDRFSAERPKGSFSTLEIQRTEQGDSAMYLCASSLVRETQYFGPGTRLLVL.

This clonotype was picked up many times. The rearrangement joins TRBV9 to TRBJ2-7; 8 bases are shared with TRBD1. With V trimmed by 4 bases and J by 0 bases, 6 bases remained unmatched. The germline gives CDR1 SGDLS, CDR2 YYNGEE. This CDR3 is 15 amino acids long. As DNA, the CDR3 is TGTGCCAGCAGCTCGACAGGGGTGAGCTCCTACGAGCAGTACTTC. It is translated as CASSSTGVSSYEQYF.

This clonotype has a handful of counts. This chain links TRBV7-9 with TRBJ2-6, with D unclear. The CDR3 length is 13 residues. Germline V gene lookup returns CDR1 SEHNR and CDR2 FQNEAQ (reference sequence). The V and J ends lost 7 bases and 1 base respectively, with 5 bases between them. The CDR3 region is CASMPSGANVLTF. CDR3 DNA: TGTGCCAGCATGCCATCTGGGGCCAACGTCCTGACTTTC.

This clonotype turned up a few times. The chain combines TRBV20-1 with TRBJ1-1; 9 bases line up with TRBD1. In germline, CDR1 is DFQATT, CDR2 SNEGSKA (reference sequence). Trimming cost V 5 bases and J 6 bases; bases outside gene matches: 4. CDR3 size: 12 residues. The CDR3 sequence is CSAPDRGPEAFF. DNA of the CDR3: TGCAGTGCTCCGGACAGGGGACCTGAAGCTTTCTTT.

This rearrangement joins TRBV2 to TRBJ2-7; 9 bases fit TRBD1. Germline CDR1 SNHLY, CDR2 FYNNEI. V shed 3 bases and J 3 bases; nucleotides not matched to a gene: 3. The CDR3 totals 14 residues. CDR3 protein: CASSETTGGYEQYF. CDR3 nucleotide sequence: TGTGCCAGCAGTGAGACGACAGGGGGCTACGAGCAGTACTTC.

V usage is TRBV24-1 and J usage is TRBJ2-1; 11 nucleotides match TRBD2. Losses at the gene ends were 8 bases for V and 7 bases for J; bases not matched to a gene: 3. This CDR3 has 13 residues. The germline gives CDR1 KGHDR, CDR2 SFDVKD. Here the CDR3 DNA reads TGTGCCACCAATAGCGGGAGGGGGAATGAGCAGTTCTTC. Translated: CATNSGRGNEQFF.

The table lists this clonotype with a few counts. The CDR3 DNA follows: TGTGCCAGCAGTTTCTATTTGGGGTACGACACCGGGGAGCTGTTTTTT. Protein: CASSFYLGYDTGELFF. V and J are TRBV12-3 or TRBV12-4 and TRBJ2-2; D remains unclear. The CDR3 has 16 amino acids. The ends were cut back, 3 bases at V and 3 bases at J, with 14 bases in the middle.

The rearrangement uses TRBV7-2 and TRBJ2-1; 7 nucleotides agree with TRBD2. V lost 3 bases, J lost 2 bases, and 4 bases stayed unmatched. This CDR3 has 15 residues. The V gene's germline CDR1 is SGHTA and CDR2 FQGNSA. CDR3 residues: CASSLEAGPYNEQFF. The CDR3 DNA reads TGTGCCAGCAGCTTGGAAGCGGGACCCTACAATGAGCAGTTCTTC.

This clonotype occurred a few times. The V call is TRBV20-1, the J call TRBJ2-1, with 7 bases aligning to TRBD1. Germline trimming cut 1 base from V and 5 bases from J; bases unmatched to any gene: 8. The CDR3 is 15 amino acids. Germline lookup yields CDR1 DFQATT and CDR2 SNEGSKA (reference sequence). The CDR3 is CSARAPRGPDNEQFF. The DNA of the CDR3 is TGCAGTGCTAGAGCCCCGAGGGGGCCTGACAATGAGCAGTTCTTC.

The table lists this clonotype with many counts. J is TRBJ2-7 and V is TRBV5-1; 11 bases match TRBD2. Germline-derived CDR1 and CDR2 are SGHRS and YFSETQ. The CDR3 sequence is 14 residues long. Trimming at V came to 3 bases and at J to 5 bases, leaving 4 bases not matched to a gene. CDR3 DNA sequence: TGCGCCAGCAGCTCTCTAGCGGGAGGTAACGAGCAGTACTTC. It codes for CASSSLAGGNEQYF.

This clonotype was observed a handful of times. V usage is TRBV2 and J usage is TRBJ1-1; perhaps TRBD1 as D (6 bases). Deletions cut 0 bases from V and 3 bases from J, with 14 bases between. In germline, CDR1 is SNHLY, CDR2 FYNNEI. The CDR3 spans 16 residues. The CDR3 DNA sequence: TGTGCCAGCAGTGAAGCGTGGGGGCTGGCGGACACTGAAGCTTTCTTT. As protein: CASSEAWGLADTEAFF.

Comment on this clonotype: This could be a read error, since a much larger clone is one nucleotide away. The rearrangement joins TRBV20-1 to TRBJ1-1; tentative D call: TRBD1 (6 bases). CDR1 DFQATT and CDR2 SNEGSKA come from the germline V gene (reference sequence). The CDR3 runs to 11 residues. CDR3 loop: CSARGQDEDFF. The CDR3 region has the DNA TGCAGTGCTAGAGGACAGGATGAAGATTTCTTT.